The present entry profiles one TCR beta chain with its context. The CDR3 runs 17 residues. V was pared by 3 bases and J by 5 bases, with 9 bases of the junction left unmatched. Per germline, CDR1 MDHEN and CDR2 SYDVKM. The data stem from a study of CD8 T cells in Susac syndrome. Background on the study: When their blood was taken, the Susac syndrome patients had either not yet had any therapy, were taking corticosteroids, or were taking intravenous immunoglobulin alone.

An input of about 0.45 to 1 ug of RNA was subjected to reverse transcription using random hexamers. Each CDR3 protein gets one entry after TCRdb re-called the immunoSEQ multiplex PCR reads with MiXCR. The profile covers 160,000 or so distinct CDR3 sequences, with 90% to 95% appearing a single time and roughly 0.11% taken by the ten largest. The clonotype originates from a human donor with Susac syndrome. Sequenced input: CD4+ T cells from PBMCs. V is TRBV28 and J is TRBJ2-2, with 10 positions matching TRBD1. This CDR3 is CASSFLDRGLGTGELFF. The CDR3 bases are TGTGCCAGCAGTTTCTTAGACAGGGGGCTCGGTACCGGGGAGCTGTTTTTT.